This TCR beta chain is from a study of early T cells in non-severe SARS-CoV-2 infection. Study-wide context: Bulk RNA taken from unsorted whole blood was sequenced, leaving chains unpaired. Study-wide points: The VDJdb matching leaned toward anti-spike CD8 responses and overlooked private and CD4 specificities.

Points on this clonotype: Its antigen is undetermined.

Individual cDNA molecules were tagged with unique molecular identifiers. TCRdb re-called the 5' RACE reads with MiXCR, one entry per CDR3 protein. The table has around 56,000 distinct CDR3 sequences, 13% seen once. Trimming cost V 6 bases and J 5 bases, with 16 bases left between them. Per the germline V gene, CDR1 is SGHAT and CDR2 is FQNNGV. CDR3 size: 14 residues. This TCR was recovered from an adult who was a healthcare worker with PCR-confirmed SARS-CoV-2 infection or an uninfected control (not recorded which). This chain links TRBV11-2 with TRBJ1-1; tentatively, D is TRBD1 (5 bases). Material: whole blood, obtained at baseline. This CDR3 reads CASRWTSLGTEAFF. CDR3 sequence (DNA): TGTGCCAGCAGATGGACAAGCTTGGGTACTGAAGCTTTCTTT.